This TCR beta chain was documented in a study of OX40 agonist ivuxolimab in advanced cancers. Study information: Patients receiving dose escalation had hepatocellular carcinoma, melanoma, renal cell or head and neck cancer.

Data came from immunoSEQ multiplex PCR; TCRdb stores just in-frame clones and leaves some out. The data contain about 67,000 clones, about 79% of them singletons. From germline, CDR1 is MRHNA and CDR2 SNTAGT. V dropped 3 bases and J dropped 2; count of bases not matched to a gene: 6. The CDR3 spans 16 residues. The TCR was taken from an adult with an advanced solid tumor such as melanoma, head and neck, liver or kidney cancer. The J gene is TRBJ1-1, the V gene TRBV6-4, with TRBD1 identical over 10 bases. Sequencing used CD4+ or CD8+ T cells sorted from blood, obtained in a trial of the OX40 agonist ivuxolimab. The CDR3 loop is CASSEGDRGGNTEAFF. The DNA for the CDR3 is TGTGCCAGCAGTGAGGGGGACAGGGGCGGAAACACTGAAGCTTTCTTT.